This TCR beta chain was sequenced for a study of cytomegalovirus exposure and HLA in healthy donors. PCR was performed using 60 Vbeta and 13 Jbeta primers. The assay was immunoSEQ multiplex PCR, and TCRdb's table has in-frame clones only and misses some. This table holds around 100,000 clones. This CDR3 spans 15 amino acids. CDR1 and CDR2 from the germline V gene are MNHEY and SMNVEV (reference sequence). The V gene lost 5 bases and the J gene lost 0 bases, with 12 bases spanning the gap. The sample taken for sequencing was PBMCs. The chain has TRBV27 and TRBJ2-3; D is unclear. This clonotype was obtained from a woman aged 25 to 39 in good health and CMV-seronegative. The CDR3 DNA reads as TGTGCCAGCAGTCAGGAATACTCTAGCACAGATACGCAGTATTTT. It is translated as CASSQEYSSTDTQYF.